Sequencing of this TCR beta chain was carried out in a study of tumour-infiltrating T cells in Burkitt lymphoma. Study background: This cohort included all epidemiological subtypes of Burkitt lymphoma. Overall and progression-free survival were predicted by productive clonality.

TCRdb's table, derived via immunoSEQ multiplex PCR, lists solely in-frame clones and lacks some. The sample has approximately 46,000 clones; around a third are singletons. The ends were cut back, 3 bases at V and 5 bases at J, with 9 bases in the middle. The length of the CDR3 is 13 residues. Germline lookup yields CDR1 SGHRS and CDR2 YFSETQ. This clone is a singleton in its sample. This receptor was identified in a human donor with Burkitt lymphoma. The genes are TRBV5-1 and TRBJ1-5; D not certain. The specimen was tumor tissue. The CDR3 DNA reads as TGCGCCAGCAGCTCGGACGGTTATCAGCCCCAGCATTTT. Translation gives CASSSDGYQPQHF.